This is a list of T cell receptor beta chains from one sample in a study of blood T cell repertoires in COVID-19. Measured with immunoSEQ multiplex PCR; TCRdb has only the in-frame clones, and not every one. The sample consists of 180,000 or so clones, 70% to 90% of them appearing once. Material for sequencing was peripheral blood. These receptors were taken from a man between 18 and 35 years old with acute or convalescent COVID-19. The CDR3 runs from the conserved cysteine through the conserved F or W. The order of the fields is clone size, V gene, J gene, D gene, CDR3 DNA, CDR3 protein. A D gene is named only where the DNA matches it firmly. Expanded clones are given a class, and other clones once, few, many or no size at all.

abundance: once; v_gene: TRBV15; j_gene: TRBJ2-1; d_gene: TRBD2; CDR3nt: TGTGCCACCAGCAGAGTCCTAGCGGGGGGGTTTTTCTACAATGAGCAGTTCTTC; CDR3aa: CATSRVLAGGFFYNEQFF
abundance: -; v_gene: TRBV27; j_gene: TRBJ2-1; d_gene: -; CDR3nt: TGTGCCAGCAGTTTAACAGGGATAGAAACGTCCAATGAGCAGTTCTTC; CDR3aa: CASSLTGIETSNEQFF
abundance: -; v_gene: TRBV19; j_gene: TRBJ1-5; d_gene: -; CDR3nt: TGTGCCAGTAGCCTCCTAGGACAGCTTAGCAATCAGCCCCAGCATTTT; CDR3aa: CASSLLGQLSNQPQHF
abundance: -; v_gene: TRBV9; j_gene: TRBJ1-1; d_gene: -; CDR3nt: TGTGCCAGCAGCGTAGTCCCAGGGATGAACACTGAAGCTTTCTTT; CDR3aa: CASSVVPGMNTEAFF
abundance: -; v_gene: TRBV24-1; j_gene: TRBJ1-6; d_gene: -; CDR3nt: TGTGCCACCAGTGATACAGGCGTCACCCTCCACTTT; CDR3aa: CATSDTGVTLHF
abundance: -; v_gene: TRBV7-2; j_gene: TRBJ2-1; d_gene: TRBD2; CDR3nt: TGTGCCAGCAGCTTAGCTGGGGAGTGGGGGGGGAGCTCCTACAATGAGCAGTTCTTC; CDR3aa: CASSLAGEWGGSSYNEQFF
abundance: few; v_gene: TRBV5-6; j_gene: TRBJ2-1; d_gene: -; CDR3nt: TGTGCCAGCAGCTGGCTGACTAGTGAGCAGTTCTTC; CDR3aa: CASSWLTSEQFF
abundance: -; v_gene: TRBV11-1; j_gene: TRBJ2-1; d_gene: TRBD1; CDR3nt: TGTGCCAGCAGCTTCGGACAGGGGGGTAATGAGCAGTTCTTC; CDR3aa: CASSFGQGGNEQFF
abundance: -; v_gene: TRBV27; j_gene: TRBJ2-1; d_gene: TRBD2; CDR3nt: TGTGCCAGCAAAAAAAGCGGGGTCTCCTACAATGAGCAGTTCTTC; CDR3aa: CASKKSGVSYNEQFF
abundance: -; v_gene: TRBV4-2; j_gene: TRBJ2-3; d_gene: TRBD1; CDR3nt: TGTGCCAGCAGGGGGACAGGGTCATCAGATACGCAGTATTTT; CDR3aa: CASRGTGSSDTQYF
abundance: -; v_gene: TRBV6-5; j_gene: TRBJ1-2; d_gene: -; CDR3nt: TGTGCCAGCAGTCCCCGGGAGGAGGCTAGCGGCTACACCTTC; CDR3aa: CASSPREEASGYTF
abundance: -; v_gene: TRBV10-3; j_gene: TRBJ1-1; d_gene: TRBD1; CDR3nt: TGTGCCATCAAGCTACAGGGGGCGGACACTGAAGCTTTCTTT; CDR3aa: CAIKLQGADTEAFF
abundance: once; v_gene: TRBV27; j_gene: TRBJ1-5; d_gene: -; CDR3nt: TGTGCCAGTCAGCCCCAGGGGAGGGACCGACGATCTCGCCGGCATTTT; CDR3aa: CASQPQGRDRRSRRHF
abundance: -; v_gene: TRBV19; j_gene: TRBJ1-5; d_gene: TRBD1; CDR3nt: TGTGCCAGTACAGAGACAGGGTTGGGCAATCAGCCCCAGCATTTT; CDR3aa: CASTETGLGNQPQHF
abundance: -; v_gene: TRBV7-8; j_gene: TRBJ1-6; d_gene: -; CDR3nt: TGTGCCAGCAGCTTAGCAGAGGACACCTACCGCTATAATTCACCCCTCCACTTT; CDR3aa: CASSLAEDTYRYNSPLHF
abundance: -; v_gene: TRBV6-5; j_gene: TRBJ1-4; d_gene: TRBD1; CDR3nt: TGTGCCAGCAGTTCCCAGGGGGCGCGGAGTGAAAAACTGTTTTTT; CDR3aa: CASSSQGARSEKLFF
abundance: -; v_gene: TRBV5-4; j_gene: TRBJ1-1; d_gene: TRBD1; CDR3nt: TGTGCCAGCAGCTGGACAGGGAAGAACACTGAAGCTTTCTTT; CDR3aa: CASSWTGKNTEAFF
abundance: -; v_gene: TRBV28; j_gene: TRBJ1-5; d_gene: TRBD1; CDR3nt: TGTGCCAGCAGTTCAGCCGGACAGGGCAATCAGCCCCAGCATTTT; CDR3aa: CASSSAGQGNQPQHF
abundance: -; v_gene: TRBV6-1; j_gene: TRBJ2-5; d_gene: TRBD2; CDR3nt: TGTGCCAGCAGTGTGACTAGCGGGGGGGCCAGAGAGACCCAGTACTTC; CDR3aa: CASSVTSGGARETQYF
abundance: many; v_gene: TRBV15; j_gene: TRBJ1-2; d_gene: -; CDR3nt: TGTGCCACCAGCAGAGAGTCGGCGGGATCGGGATTTTATGGCTACACCTTC; CDR3aa: CATSRESAGSGFYGYTF
abundance: -; v_gene: TRBV28; j_gene: TRBJ2-1; d_gene: -; CDR3nt: TGTGCCAGCAGCCAGATCACTAGTTTTACTTTTATCGTTGAGCAGTTCTTC; CDR3aa: CASSQITSFTFIVEQFF
abundance: -; v_gene: TRBV6-1; j_gene: TRBJ1-4; d_gene: -; CDR3nt: TGTGCCAGCAGTGAACTGGCCCTTAACGAAAAACTGTTTTTT; CDR3aa: CASSELALNEKLFF
abundance: once; v_gene: TRBV29-1; j_gene: TRBJ2-7; d_gene: -; CDR3nt: TGCAGCGTTGTCCCCTCGGGGTACGAGCAGTACTTC; CDR3aa: CSVVPSGYEQYF
abundance: -; v_gene: TRBV7-6; j_gene: TRBJ1-6; d_gene: TRBD1; CDR3nt: TGTGCCAGCAGCGAAACAGGGGCGGGCTCACCCCTCCACTTT; CDR3aa: CASSETGAGSPLHF
abundance: -; v_gene: TRBV7-2; j_gene: TRBJ1-5; d_gene: -; CDR3nt: TGTGCCAGCAGCTTATCTCTCTATAGCAATCAGCCCCAGCATTTT; CDR3aa: CASSLSLYSNQPQHF
abundance: once; v_gene: TRBV11-2; j_gene: TRBJ2-1; d_gene: TRBD2; CDR3nt: TGTGCCAGCAGCTTAGTGCCTAGCGGCCCCAATGAGCAGTTCTTC; CDR3aa: CASSLVPSGPNEQFF
abundance: -; v_gene: TRBV5-6; j_gene: TRBJ2-5; d_gene: TRBD1; CDR3nt: TGTGCCAGCAGCTTCTATCAGGGGGCGGTAGAGACCCAGTACTTC; CDR3aa: CASSFYQGAVETQYF
abundance: -; v_gene: TRBV18; j_gene: TRBJ1-6; d_gene: TRBD1; CDR3nt: TGTGCCAGCTCGAGGACAGGACAGAACCATAATTCACCCCTCCACTTT; CDR3aa: CASSRTGQNHNSPLHF
abundance: -; v_gene: TRBV7-6; j_gene: TRBJ2-7; d_gene: -; CDR3nt: TGTGCCAGCAGCTTAGACTCCTCTACAAGGGGCGAGCAGTACTTC; CDR3aa: CASSLDSSTRGEQYF
abundance: -; v_gene: TRBV5-1; j_gene: TRBJ1-1; d_gene: -; CDR3nt: TGCGCCAGCAGCTTGGATCTCCTCCGGGGGGACACTGAAGCTTTCTTT; CDR3aa: CASSLDLLRGDTEAFF
abundance: -; v_gene: TRBV7-8; j_gene: TRBJ2-5; d_gene: -; CDR3nt: TGTGCCAGCAGGATCCGTGGTAGGGGAGAGACCCAGTACTTC; CDR3aa: CASRIRGRGETQYF
abundance: -; v_gene: TRBV14; j_gene: TRBJ1-2; d_gene: -; CDR3nt: TGTGCCAGCAGCCAGGCTGGAGGCAGCTACTATGGCTACACCTTC; CDR3aa: CASSQAGGSYYGYTF
abundance: few; v_gene: TRBV18; j_gene: TRBJ1-4; d_gene: -; CDR3nt: TGTGCCAGCTCGCTCGACAGTAATGAAAAACTGTTTTTT; CDR3aa: CASSLDSNEKLFF
abundance: -; v_gene: TRBV19; j_gene: TRBJ2-5; d_gene: -; CDR3nt: TGTGCCAGTAGAAGACAGAACCAAGAGACCCAGTACTTC; CDR3aa: CASRRQNQETQYF
abundance: few; v_gene: TRBV4-1; j_gene: TRBJ1-5; d_gene: -; CDR3nt: TGCGCCAGCAGCCAAGGATTTTCAGGGTTTGGTCAGCCCCAGCATTTT; CDR3aa: CASSQGFSGFGQPQHF
abundance: -; v_gene: TRBV5-8; j_gene: TRBJ2-1; d_gene: TRBD1; CDR3nt: TGTGCCAGCACCCTATTCCCCCGGGACAGAGACAATGAGCAGTTCTTC; CDR3aa: CASTLFPRDRDNEQFF
abundance: -; v_gene: TRBV7-2; j_gene: TRBJ1-5; d_gene: TRBD1; CDR3nt: TGTGCCAGCAGCGTACAGGGGGCCGGCAATCAGCCCCAGCATTTT; CDR3aa: CASSVQGAGNQPQHF
abundance: -; v_gene: TRBV28; j_gene: TRBJ1-6; d_gene: -; CDR3nt: TGTGCCAGCAGTTTATTGGTGGGGAGCGGGAATTCACCCCTCCACTTT; CDR3aa: CASSLLVGSGNSPLHF
abundance: -; v_gene: TRBV7-9; j_gene: TRBJ2-5; d_gene: TRBD1; CDR3nt: TGTGCCAGCAGTCAAATAGAAGGGGGCTCAGAGACCCAGTACTTC; CDR3aa: CASSQIEGGSETQYF
abundance: few; v_gene: TRBV18; j_gene: TRBJ1-4; d_gene: -; CDR3nt: TGTGCCAGCTCACTCCGCCGCGACAGTGCTCATAATGAAAAACTGTTTTTT; CDR3aa: CASSLRRDSAHNEKLFF
abundance: -; v_gene: TRBV2; j_gene: TRBJ2-7; d_gene: TRBD2; CDR3nt: TGTGCCAGCAAACGGGCTAGCGGGGGGGGAGAGGACTACGAGCAGTACTTC; CDR3aa: CASKRASGGGEDYEQYF
abundance: once; v_gene: TRBV5-4; j_gene: TRBJ2-6; d_gene: TRBD1; CDR3nt: TGTGCCAGCAGCCCTGGGACAGGGGTTGATGGGGCCAACGTCCTGACTTTC; CDR3aa: CASSPGTGVDGANVLTF
abundance: -; v_gene: TRBV21-1; j_gene: TRBJ1-1; d_gene: -; CDR3nt: TGTGCCAGCAGGGACAAAACTGAAGCTTTCTTT; CDR3aa: CASRDKTEAFF
abundance: -; v_gene: TRBV12-3/TRBV12-4; j_gene: TRBJ2-2; d_gene: -; CDR3nt: TGTGCCAGCAGTTTAAGGGGTACCGGGGAGCTGTTTTTT; CDR3aa: CASSLRGTGELFF
abundance: -; v_gene: TRBV5-1; j_gene: TRBJ2-3; d_gene: TRBD2; CDR3nt: TGCGCCAGCAGCTTGGCCGGGGGGGCAGCGGGAGATACGCAGTATTTT; CDR3aa: CASSLAGGAAGDTQYF
abundance: -; v_gene: TRBV6-4; j_gene: TRBJ1-1; d_gene: -; CDR3nt: TGTGCCAGCAGTCCCGATGAGGGGGAAGGGACTGAAGCTTTCTTT; CDR3aa: CASSPDEGEGTEAFF
abundance: -; v_gene: TRBV29-1; j_gene: TRBJ1-2; d_gene: TRBD1; CDR3nt: TGCAGCGTAGAAGGGACAGGGCTTAACTATGGCTACACCTTC; CDR3aa: CSVEGTGLNYGYTF
abundance: -; v_gene: TRBV12-5; j_gene: TRBJ1-1; d_gene: -; CDR3nt: TGTGCTAGTGGTTGGGCGGGTGGGACTGAAGCTTTCTTT; CDR3aa: CASGWAGGTEAFF
abundance: -; v_gene: TRBV4-1; j_gene: TRBJ2-1; d_gene: TRBD2; CDR3nt: TGCGCCAGCAGCCAGGGACTAGGACGAAACTACAATGAGCAGTTCTTC; CDR3aa: CASSQGLGRNYNEQFF
abundance: -; v_gene: TRBV7-3; j_gene: TRBJ1-1; d_gene: -; CDR3nt: TGTGCCAGCAGCCCCCTGCATTCGGCGACAGGACCTGGTGAAGCTTTCTTT; CDR3aa: CASSPLHSATGPGEAFF
abundance: -; v_gene: TRBV5-1; j_gene: TRBJ2-5; d_gene: -; CDR3nt: TGCGCCAGCAGCTTGGGAAGTTATCGGGAGACCCAGTACTTC; CDR3aa: CASSLGSYRETQYF
abundance: -; v_gene: TRBV3-1/TRBV3-2; j_gene: TRBJ2-7; d_gene: TRBD1; CDR3nt: TGTGCCAGCAGCCGGACAGGCACCTACGAGCAGTACTTC; CDR3aa: CASSRTGTYEQYF